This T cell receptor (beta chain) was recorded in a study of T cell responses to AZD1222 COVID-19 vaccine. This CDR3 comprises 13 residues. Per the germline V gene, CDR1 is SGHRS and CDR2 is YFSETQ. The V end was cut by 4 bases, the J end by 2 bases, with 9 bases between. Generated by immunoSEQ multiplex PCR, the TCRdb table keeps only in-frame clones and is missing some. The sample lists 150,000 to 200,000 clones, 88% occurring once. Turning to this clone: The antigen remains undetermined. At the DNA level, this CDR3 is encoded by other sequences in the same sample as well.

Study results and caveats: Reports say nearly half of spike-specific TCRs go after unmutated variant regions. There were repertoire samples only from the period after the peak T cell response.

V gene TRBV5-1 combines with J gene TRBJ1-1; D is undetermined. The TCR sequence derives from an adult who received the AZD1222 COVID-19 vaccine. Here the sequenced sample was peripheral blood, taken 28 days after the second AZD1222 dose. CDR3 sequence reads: CASSGDPNTEAFF. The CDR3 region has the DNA TGCGCCAGCAGCGGGGATCCCAACACTGAAGCTTTCTTT.